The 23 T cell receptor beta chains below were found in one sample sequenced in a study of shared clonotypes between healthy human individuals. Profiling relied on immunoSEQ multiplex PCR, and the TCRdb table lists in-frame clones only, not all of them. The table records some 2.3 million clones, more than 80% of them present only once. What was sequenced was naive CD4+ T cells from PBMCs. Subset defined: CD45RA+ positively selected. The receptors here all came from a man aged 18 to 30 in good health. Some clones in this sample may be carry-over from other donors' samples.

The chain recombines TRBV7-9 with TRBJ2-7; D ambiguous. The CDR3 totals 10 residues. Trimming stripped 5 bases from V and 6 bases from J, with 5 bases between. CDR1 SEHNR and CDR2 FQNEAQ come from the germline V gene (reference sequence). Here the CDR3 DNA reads TGTGCCAGCAGCAGGGTCGAGCAGTACTTC. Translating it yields CASSRVEQYF.

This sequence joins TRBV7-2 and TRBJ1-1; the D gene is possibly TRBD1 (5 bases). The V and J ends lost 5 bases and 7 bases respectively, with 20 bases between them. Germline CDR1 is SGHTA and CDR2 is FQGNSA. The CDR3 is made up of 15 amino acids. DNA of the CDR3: TGTGCCAGCAGCCCTCCCCCGGGACGACGGAATGAAGCTTTCTTT. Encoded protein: CASSPPPGRRNEAFF.

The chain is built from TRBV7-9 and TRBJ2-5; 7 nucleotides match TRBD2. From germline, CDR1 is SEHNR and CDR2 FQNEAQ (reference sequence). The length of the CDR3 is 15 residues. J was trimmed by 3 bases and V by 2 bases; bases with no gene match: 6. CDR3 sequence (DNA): TGTGCCAGCAGCTTATATGGCGGGAGAGAAGAGACCCAGTACTTC. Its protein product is CASSLYGGREETQYF. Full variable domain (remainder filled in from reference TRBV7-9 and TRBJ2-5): DTGVSQNPRHKITKRGQNVTFRCDPISEHNRLYWYRQTLGQGPEFLTYFQNEAQLEKSRLLSDRFSAERPKGSFSTLEIQRTEQGDSAMYLCASSLYGGREETQYFGPGTRLLVL.

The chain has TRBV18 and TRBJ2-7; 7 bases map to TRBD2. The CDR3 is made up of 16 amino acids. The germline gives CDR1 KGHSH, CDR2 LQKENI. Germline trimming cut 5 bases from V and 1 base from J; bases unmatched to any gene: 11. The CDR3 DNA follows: TGTGCCAGCTCAATAATGACCCTAGCGGTATCCTACGAGCAGTACTTC. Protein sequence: CASSIMTLAVSYEQYF.

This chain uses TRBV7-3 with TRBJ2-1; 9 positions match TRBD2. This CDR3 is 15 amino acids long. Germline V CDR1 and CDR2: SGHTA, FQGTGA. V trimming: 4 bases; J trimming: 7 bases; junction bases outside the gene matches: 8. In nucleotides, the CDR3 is TGTGCCAGCAGCTCCGTAGCGGGAGTTCCGAATGAGCAGTTCTTC. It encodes CASSSVAGVPNEQFF.

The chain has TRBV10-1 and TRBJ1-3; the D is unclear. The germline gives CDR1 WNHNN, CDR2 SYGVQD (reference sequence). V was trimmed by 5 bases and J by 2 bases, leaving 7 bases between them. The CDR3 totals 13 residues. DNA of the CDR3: TGCGCCAGCAGTCCGGTTACTGGAAACACCATATATTTT. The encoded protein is CASSPVTGNTIYF.

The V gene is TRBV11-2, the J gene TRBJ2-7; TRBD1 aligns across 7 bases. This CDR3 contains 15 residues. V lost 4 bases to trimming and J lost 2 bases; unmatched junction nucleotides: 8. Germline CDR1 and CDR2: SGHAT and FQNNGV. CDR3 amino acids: CASSYVQGTPYEQYF. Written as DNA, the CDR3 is TGTGCCAGCAGCTACGTACAGGGGACCCCCTACGAGCAGTACTTC.

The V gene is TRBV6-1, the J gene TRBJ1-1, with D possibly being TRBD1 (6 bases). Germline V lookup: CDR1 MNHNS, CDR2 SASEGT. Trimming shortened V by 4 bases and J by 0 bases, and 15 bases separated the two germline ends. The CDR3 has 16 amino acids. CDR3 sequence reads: CASSATRTALNTEAFF. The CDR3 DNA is TGTGCCAGCAGTGCTACACGGACAGCTCTGAACACTGAAGCTTTCTTT.

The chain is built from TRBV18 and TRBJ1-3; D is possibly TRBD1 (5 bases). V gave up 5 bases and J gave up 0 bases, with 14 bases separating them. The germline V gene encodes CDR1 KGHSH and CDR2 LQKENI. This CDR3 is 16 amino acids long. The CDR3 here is CASSSGGAGSGNTIYF. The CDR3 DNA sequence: TGTGCCAGCTCATCCGGGGGAGCCGGCTCTGGAAACACCATATATTTT.

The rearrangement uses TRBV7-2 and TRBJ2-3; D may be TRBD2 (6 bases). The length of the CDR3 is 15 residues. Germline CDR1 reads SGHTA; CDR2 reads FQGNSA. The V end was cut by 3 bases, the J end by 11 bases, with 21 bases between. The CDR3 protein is CASSLGGPAGLGQYF. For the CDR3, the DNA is TGTGCCAGCAGCTTGGGGGGACCAGCCGGACTGGGGCAGTATTTT.

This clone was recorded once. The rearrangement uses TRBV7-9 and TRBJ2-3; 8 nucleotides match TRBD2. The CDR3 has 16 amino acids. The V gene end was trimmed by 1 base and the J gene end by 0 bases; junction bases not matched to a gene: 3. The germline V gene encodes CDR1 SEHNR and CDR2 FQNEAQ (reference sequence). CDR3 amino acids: CASSLVIAGSTDTQYF. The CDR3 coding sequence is TGTGCCAGCAGCTTAGTTATAGCGGGAAGCACAGATACGCAGTATTTT.

The CDR3 region has the DNA TGTGCCAGCAGTGTTCTAGTTCTCGAGCAGTACTTC. Its translation is CASSVLVLEQYF. J is TRBJ2-7 and V is TRBV6-1; no reliable D call. The CDR3 covers 12 residues. V lost 4 bases, J lost 6 bases, and 10 bases lay in between. From germline, CDR1 is MNHNS and CDR2 SASEGT.

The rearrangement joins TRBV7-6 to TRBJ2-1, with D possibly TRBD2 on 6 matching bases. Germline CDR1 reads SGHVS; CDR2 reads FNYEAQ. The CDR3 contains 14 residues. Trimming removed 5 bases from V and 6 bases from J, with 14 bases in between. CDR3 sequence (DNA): TGTGCCAGCAGCCGGCGACGGGGGACCAATGAGCAGTTCTTC. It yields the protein CASSRRRGTNEQFF.

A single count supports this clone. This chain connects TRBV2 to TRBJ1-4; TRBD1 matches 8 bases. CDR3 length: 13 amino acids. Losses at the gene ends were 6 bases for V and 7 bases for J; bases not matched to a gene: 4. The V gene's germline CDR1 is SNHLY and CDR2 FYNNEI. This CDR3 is CASSGQGFEKLFF. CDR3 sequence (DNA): TGTGCCAGCAGCGGACAGGGATTTGAAAAACTGTTTTTT.

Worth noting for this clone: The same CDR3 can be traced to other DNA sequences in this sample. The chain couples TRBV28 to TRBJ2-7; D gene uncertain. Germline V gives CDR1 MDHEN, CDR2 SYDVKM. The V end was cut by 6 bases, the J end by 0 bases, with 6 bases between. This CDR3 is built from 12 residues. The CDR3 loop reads CASRTDSYEQYF. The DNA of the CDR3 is TGTGCCAGCAGGACGGACTCCTACGAGCAGTACTTC. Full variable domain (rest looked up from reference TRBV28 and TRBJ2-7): DVKVTQSSRYLVKRTGEKVFLECVQDMDHENMFWYRQDPGLGLRLIYFSYDVKMKEKGDIPEGYSVSREKKERFSLILESASTNQTSMYLCASRTDSYEQYFGPGTRLTVT.

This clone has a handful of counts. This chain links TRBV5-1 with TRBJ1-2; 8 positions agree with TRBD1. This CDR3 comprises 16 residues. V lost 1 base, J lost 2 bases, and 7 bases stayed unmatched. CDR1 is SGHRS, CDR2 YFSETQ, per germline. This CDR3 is CASSLSGRGLNYGYTF. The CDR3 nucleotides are TGCGCCAGCAGCTTGTCGGGCAGGGGGCTAAACTATGGCTACACCTTC. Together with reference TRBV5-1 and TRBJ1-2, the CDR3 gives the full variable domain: KAGVTQTPRYLIKTRGQQVTLSCSPISGHRSVSWYQQTPGQGLQFLFEYFSETQRNKGNFPGRFSGRQFSNSRSEMNVSTLELGDSALYLCASSLSGRGLNYGYTFGSGTRLTVV.

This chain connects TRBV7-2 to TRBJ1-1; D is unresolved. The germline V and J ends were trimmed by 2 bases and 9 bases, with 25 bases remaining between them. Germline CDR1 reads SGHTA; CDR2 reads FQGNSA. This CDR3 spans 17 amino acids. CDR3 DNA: TGTGCCAGCAGCTTAACACTGGGCCAGGCCGGTAGAAGGCAAGCTTTCTTT. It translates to CASSLTLGQAGRRQAFF.

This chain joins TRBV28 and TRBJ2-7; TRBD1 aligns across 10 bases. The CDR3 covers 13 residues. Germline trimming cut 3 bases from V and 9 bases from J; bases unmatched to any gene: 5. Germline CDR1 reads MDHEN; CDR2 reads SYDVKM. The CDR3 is CASSFDRGLMQYF. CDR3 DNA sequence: TGTGCCAGCAGTTTTGACAGGGGGCTGATGCAGTACTTC.

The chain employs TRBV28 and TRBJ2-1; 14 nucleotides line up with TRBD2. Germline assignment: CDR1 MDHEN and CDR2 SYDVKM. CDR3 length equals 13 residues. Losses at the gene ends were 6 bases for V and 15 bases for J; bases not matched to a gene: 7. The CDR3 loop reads CASRGTSGSVGFF. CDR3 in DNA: TGTGCCAGCAGGGGGACTAGCGGGAGTGTCGGGTTCTTC.

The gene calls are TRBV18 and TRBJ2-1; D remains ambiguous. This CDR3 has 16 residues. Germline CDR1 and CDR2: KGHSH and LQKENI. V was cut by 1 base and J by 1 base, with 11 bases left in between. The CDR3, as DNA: TGTGCCAGCTCACCACGGCGCGGAGATTCCTACAATGAGCAGTTCTTC. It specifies CASSPRRGDSYNEQFF.

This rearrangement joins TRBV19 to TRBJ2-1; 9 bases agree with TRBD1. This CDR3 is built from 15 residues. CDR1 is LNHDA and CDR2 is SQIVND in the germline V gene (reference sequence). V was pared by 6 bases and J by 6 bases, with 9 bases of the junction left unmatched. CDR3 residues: CASRKFAGQGNEQFF. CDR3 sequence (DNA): TGTGCCAGTAGAAAATTCGCGGGACAGGGCAATGAGCAGTTCTTC.

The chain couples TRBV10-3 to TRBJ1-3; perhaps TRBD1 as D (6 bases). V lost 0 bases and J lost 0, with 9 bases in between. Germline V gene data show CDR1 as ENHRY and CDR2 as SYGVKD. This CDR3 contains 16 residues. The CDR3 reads CAISESRGYSGNTIYF. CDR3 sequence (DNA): TGTGCCATCAGTGAGTCCAGGGGCTACTCTGGAAACACCATATATTTT.

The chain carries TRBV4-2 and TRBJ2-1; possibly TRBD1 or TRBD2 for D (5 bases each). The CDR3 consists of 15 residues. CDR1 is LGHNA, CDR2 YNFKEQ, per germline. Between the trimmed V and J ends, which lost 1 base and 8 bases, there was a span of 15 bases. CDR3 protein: CASSQVRDAGDEQFF. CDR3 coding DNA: TGTGCCAGCAGCCAAGTGAGGGACGCCGGCGATGAGCAGTTCTTC.